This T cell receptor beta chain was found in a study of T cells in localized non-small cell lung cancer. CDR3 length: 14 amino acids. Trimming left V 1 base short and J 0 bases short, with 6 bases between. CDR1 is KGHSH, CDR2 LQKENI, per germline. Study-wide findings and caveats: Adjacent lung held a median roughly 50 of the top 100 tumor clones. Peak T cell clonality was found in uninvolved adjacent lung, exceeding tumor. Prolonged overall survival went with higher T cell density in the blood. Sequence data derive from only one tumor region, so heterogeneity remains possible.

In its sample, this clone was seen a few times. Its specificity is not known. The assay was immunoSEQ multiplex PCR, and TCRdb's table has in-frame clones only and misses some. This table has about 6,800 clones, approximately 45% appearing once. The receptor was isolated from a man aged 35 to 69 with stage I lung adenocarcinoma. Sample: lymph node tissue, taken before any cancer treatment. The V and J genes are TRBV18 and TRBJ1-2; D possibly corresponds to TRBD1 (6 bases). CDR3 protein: CASSPQGANYGYTF. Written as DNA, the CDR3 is TGTGCCAGCTCACCACAGGGGGCTAACTATGGCTACACCTTC.